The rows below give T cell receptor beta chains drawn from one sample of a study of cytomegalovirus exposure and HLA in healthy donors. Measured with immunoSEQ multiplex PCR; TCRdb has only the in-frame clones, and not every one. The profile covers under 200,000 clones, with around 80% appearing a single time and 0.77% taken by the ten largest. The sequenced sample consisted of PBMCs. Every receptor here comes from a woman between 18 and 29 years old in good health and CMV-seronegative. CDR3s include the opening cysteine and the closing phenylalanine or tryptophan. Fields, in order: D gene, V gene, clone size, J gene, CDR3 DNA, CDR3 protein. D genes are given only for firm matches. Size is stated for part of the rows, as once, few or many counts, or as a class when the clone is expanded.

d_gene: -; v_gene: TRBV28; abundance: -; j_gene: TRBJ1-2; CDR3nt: TGTGCCAGCAGTTTATTGGCCGGTGGGAGGGCAGCCTATGGCTACACCTTC; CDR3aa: CASSLLAGGRAAYGYTF
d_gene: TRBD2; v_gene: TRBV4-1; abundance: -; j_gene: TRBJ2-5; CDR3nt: TGCGCCAGCAGCCAAGACCCCGGGACTAGCGGGAGCCAAGAGACCCAGTACTTC; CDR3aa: CASSQDPGTSGSQETQYF
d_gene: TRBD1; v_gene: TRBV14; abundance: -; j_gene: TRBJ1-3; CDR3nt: TGTGCCAGCAGCCAACACCCGGACAGGCGTGGATCCATATATTTT; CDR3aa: CASSQHPDRRGSIYF
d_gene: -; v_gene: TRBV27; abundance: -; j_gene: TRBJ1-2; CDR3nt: TGTGCCAGCAGTTCACAGATGAACTATGGCTACACCTTC; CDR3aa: CASSSQMNYGYTF
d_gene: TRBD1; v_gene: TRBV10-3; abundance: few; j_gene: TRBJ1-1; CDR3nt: TGTGCCATCAGCTGGGACAGGGACACTGAAGCTTTCTTT; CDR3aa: CAISWDRDTEAFF
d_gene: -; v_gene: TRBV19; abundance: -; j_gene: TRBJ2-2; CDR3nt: TGTGCCAGTAGTATGAGACGGGAAGGGACCGGGGAGCTGTTTTTT; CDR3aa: CASSMRREGTGELFF
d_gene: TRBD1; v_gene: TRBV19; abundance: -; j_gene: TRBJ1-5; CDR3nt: TGTGCCAGTAGTGAACAGGGGAATGGACCCCAGCATTTT; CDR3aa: CASSEQGNGPQHF
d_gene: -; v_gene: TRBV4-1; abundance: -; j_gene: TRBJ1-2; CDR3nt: TGCGCCAGCAGCCAAGATAGCAGCGACCTTCGTGCAGGGAATCTCTATGGCTACACCTTC; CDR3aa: CASSQDSSDLRAGNLYGYTF
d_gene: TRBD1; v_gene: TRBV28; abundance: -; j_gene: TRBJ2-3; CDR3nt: TGTGCCAGCAGTCGCCAGACAGGGTTATTAGATACGCAGTATTTT; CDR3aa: CASSRQTGLLDTQYF
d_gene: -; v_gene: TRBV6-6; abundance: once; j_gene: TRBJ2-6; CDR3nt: TGTGCCAGCAGTCGCGGACAACTTGCGGGGGCCAACGTCCTGACTTTC; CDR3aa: CASSRGQLAGANVLTF
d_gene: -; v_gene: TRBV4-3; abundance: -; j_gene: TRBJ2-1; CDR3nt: TGCGCCAGCAGCCAAGATGGGGCTCCTAGCTCCTACAATGAGCAGTTCTTC; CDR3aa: CASSQDGAPSSYNEQFF
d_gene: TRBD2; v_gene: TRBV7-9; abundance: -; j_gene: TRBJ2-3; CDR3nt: TGTGCCAGCAGCTTAAGTCTAGCGGGAACAGATACGCAGTATTTT; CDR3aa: CASSLSLAGTDTQYF
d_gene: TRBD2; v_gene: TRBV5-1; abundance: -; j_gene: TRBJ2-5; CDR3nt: TGCGCCAGCAGCCTGGGACTAACTCGGGAGACCCAGTACTTC; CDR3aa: CASSLGLTRETQYF
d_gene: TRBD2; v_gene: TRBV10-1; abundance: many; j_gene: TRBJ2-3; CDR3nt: TGCGCCGCCGTAGCGGGAGGCGCCTGGGAGGCAGATACGCAGTATTTT; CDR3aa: CAAVAGGAWEADTQYF
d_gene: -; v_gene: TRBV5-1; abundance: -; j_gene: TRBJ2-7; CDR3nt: TGCGCCAGCAGCTCGGGACTCTCCCCCTACGAGCAGTACTTC; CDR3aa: CASSSGLSPYEQYF
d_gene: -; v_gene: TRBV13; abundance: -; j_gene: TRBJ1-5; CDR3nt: TGTGCCAGCACCATACTTAGAACGGTACAGAACAATCAGCCCCAGCATTTT; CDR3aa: CASTILRTVQNNQPQHF
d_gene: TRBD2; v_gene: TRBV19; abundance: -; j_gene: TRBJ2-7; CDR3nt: TGTGCCAGTAGTCCCCTATGGACTAGCGGAGGCTACGAGCAGTACTTC; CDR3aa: CASSPLWTSGGYEQYF
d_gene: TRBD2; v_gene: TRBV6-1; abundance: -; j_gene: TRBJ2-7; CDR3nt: TGTGCCAGCAGTGGGCTAGCGGGAGAAAACTACGAGCAGTACTTC; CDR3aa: CASSGLAGENYEQYF
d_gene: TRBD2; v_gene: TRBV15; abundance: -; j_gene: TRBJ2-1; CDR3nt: TGTGCCACCAGCAGAGGACTAGCGGAATCCTACAATGAGCAGTTCTTC; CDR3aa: CATSRGLAESYNEQFF
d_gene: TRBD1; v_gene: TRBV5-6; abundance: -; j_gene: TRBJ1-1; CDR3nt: TGTGCCAGCAGCTTGGGGTTGGACAGGGCGAACACTGAAGCTTTCTTT; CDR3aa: CASSLGLDRANTEAFF
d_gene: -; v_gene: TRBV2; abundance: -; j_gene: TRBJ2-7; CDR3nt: TGTGCCAGCAGTCATCCTAGCTCCTACGAGCAGTACTTC; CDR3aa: CASSHPSSYEQYF